The sequence of this TCR beta chain was determined in a study of human T cells and chemical hapten exposure (dated by TCRdb to about 2021). Regarding the research as a whole: For sensitization, 2% DPC in acetone was applied to an approximately 2 cm by approximately 2 cm area of upper inner arm skin. Weekly therapeutic DPC doses were additionally applied to the scalp of patients throughout the approximately 23-week study period. Patch testing on the upper back used Finn chambers containing 0.01% DPC, with scoring done after 6 days according to International Contact Dermatitis Research Group standards. The patient cohort, mostly female, included alopecia areata with under or over 50% scalp involvement, alopecia totalis and alopecia universalis. Libraries were pooled for sequencing, and variation in per-sample TCR yields was attributed mainly to small differences in library volumes within the pool. The study tracked peripheral blood TCR repertoire changes in vivo during primary and secondary sensitization to the hapten diphenylcyclopropenone (DPC) in alopecia patients. Patient blood was sampled pre-sensitization (week 0) and at 2, 6 and about 24 weeks after DPC sensitization. Twenty-nine alopecia patients provided blood for TCR sequencing at one to four time points (pre-sensitization, 2, 6 and 24 weeks).

The library was generated by RACE. Sequencer: NextSeq 500. During library preparation, unique molecular identifiers were attached to individual cDNA molecules so that TCRs could be counted quantitatively and reproducibly. Each blood RNA sample was used to sequence both TCR alpha and TCR beta chains. The original methods were these. A median of around 100,000 TCRs per sample was observed, with a range of about 20,000 to 700,000. The Decombinator software suite was used to annotate the V, J and CDR3 of the TCR reads. For PS versus PT1 abundance plots, all samples were subsampled to the same number of TCRs (28,000). TCRs were defined as expanded if absent before sensitization and observed at least eight times at the 2-week time point. TCRdb applied fastp at Q25 and MiXCR to the public reads, then kept only in-frame beta chains. Rows matching on CDR3 protein sequence are summarized as one entry with the most common DNA and genes. TCRdb assigned the V and J calls; the authors' analysis was not used. This sample holds tens of thousands of distinct CDR3 sequences; around a tenth were observed only once. The top ten constitute 6.8% of the sample.

This clonotype was observed a few times. Its antigen is still unknown. The sample holds no much larger clone one base away, and base qualities are not on file. Results and caveats for the whole study, not just this receptor: DPC sensitization did not change how many TCRs were above 1 in 1000 frequency, and no evidence was found of alterations in global repertoire structure. After repeated subsampling, the strength of the expansion versus patch-test correlation and the threshold at which it became significant changed. The number of PT1 expanded TCRs positively correlated with patch test score, significant at thresholds 8, 16 and 32 but not 4. Expanded TCRs formed significantly more large CDR3 similarity clusters than pre-sensitization or healthy control sets, consistent with antigen-driven responses. Alopecia, a presumed autoimmune disease, was present in all patients, so the immune response of the patients might differ from that of healthy individuals.

The sample's time point label, decoded: patch test 2, 6 weeks after DPC sensitization. The treatment or condition tag for this specimen amounts to: therapeutic diphenylcyclopropenone sensitization with weekly scalp DPC. Blood at each patch-test visit was drawn before the patch test was applied. Patients were eligible if aged 18 to 70, diagnosed with alopecia and judged suitable for DPC therapy, and pregnant patients were excluded. Total RNA was extracted from unfractionated whole blood that had been collected in Tempus Blood RNA tubes. The CDR3 numbers 15 residues from cysteine through phenylalanine. Only the CDR3 region is kept as DNA, spanning 45 bases read in frame from base 1. The germline V gene (reference sequence) supplies CDR1 PRHDT and CDR2 FYEKMQ. Relative to germline, V is 4 bases shorter and J is 6 bases shorter, with 19 bases between their ends.

The specimen was whole blood, collected in connection with sensitization to the hapten diphenylcyclopropenone (DPC). This TCR derives from a woman aged 45-65 years with alopecia areata. Some clones in this sample may be carry-over from other donors' samples. In this chain, TRBV13 is recombined with TRBJ2-7, with no D gene named confidently. The DNA is as follows: TGTGCCAGCAGCTCAAATCCGGGCCCTGCCGGCGAGCAGTACTTC. This gives the protein CASSSNPGPAGEQYF.